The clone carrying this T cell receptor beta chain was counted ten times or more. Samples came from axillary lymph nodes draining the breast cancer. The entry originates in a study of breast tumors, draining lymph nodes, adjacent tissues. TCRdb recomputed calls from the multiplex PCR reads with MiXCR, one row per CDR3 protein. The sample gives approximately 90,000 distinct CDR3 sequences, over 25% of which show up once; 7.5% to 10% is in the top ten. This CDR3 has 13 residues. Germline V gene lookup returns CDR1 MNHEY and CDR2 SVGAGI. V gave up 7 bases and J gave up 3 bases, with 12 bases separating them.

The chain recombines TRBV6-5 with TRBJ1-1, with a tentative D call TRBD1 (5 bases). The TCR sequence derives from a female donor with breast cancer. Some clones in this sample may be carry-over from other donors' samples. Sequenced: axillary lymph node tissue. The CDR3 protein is CASTTDRYTEAFF. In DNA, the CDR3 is TGTGCCAGCACCACAGACAGATACACTGAAGCTTTCTTT.